This is a list of T cell receptor beta chains from one sample in a study of shared clonotypes between healthy human individuals. The table came from immunoSEQ multiplex PCR; TCRdb's copy has only in-frame clones and leaves some out. The sample carries 150,000 to 200,000 clones, roughly 93% recorded once. Sequencing was carried out using naive CD4+ T cells sorted from blood. These receptors were taken from a woman aged 30 to 39 in good health. Each CDR3 is given with its conserved first and last residue. A D gene is named only where the DNA matches it firmly. Size values are once, few and many counts, or a class for expanded clones, and some rows have none.

abundance	d_gene	v_gene	j_gene	CDR3aa	CDR3nt
-	TRBD1	TRBV28	TRBJ1-5	CASSWVRGQGNQPQHF	TGTGCCAGCAGTTGGGTCAGGGGGCAGGGCAATCAGCCCCAGCATTTT
-	TRBD2	TRBV5-1	TRBJ2-3	CASSLPTSGMGNTDTQYF	TGCGCCAGCAGCCTCCCGACTAGCGGGATGGGTAACACAGATACGCAGTATTTT
-	-	TRBV28	TRBJ1-1	CASSTKIGTPRLNTEAFF	TGTGCCAGCAGCACTAAGATCGGGACACCTAGACTGAACACTGAAGCTTTCTTT
-	-	TRBV5-1	TRBJ2-7	CASSFVNPKYEQYF	TGCGCCAGCAGCTTCGTGAACCCTAAGTACGAGCAGTACTTC
-	-	TRBV2	TRBJ2-7	CASSDQGTSYEQYF	TGTGCCAGCAGTGACCAGGGCACGTCCTACGAGCAGTACTTC
-	-	TRBV18	TRBJ2-6	CASARGSSGANVLTF	TGTGCCAGCGCCCGAGGGAGCTCTGGGGCCAACGTCCTGACTTTC
-	TRBD2	TRBV19	TRBJ2-1	CASSSATSGSNEQFF	TGTGCCAGTAGTTCCGCGACTAGCGGGAGTAATGAGCAGTTCTTC
-	TRBD2	TRBV28	TRBJ2-1	CASSVAGGPRNEQFF	TGTGCCAGCAGTGTGGCGGGAGGGCCGCGAAATGAGCAGTTCTTC
-	-	TRBV4-1	TRBJ2-7	CASSHPGVQPGEQYF	TGCGCCAGCAGCCATCCCGGCGTTCAGCCTGGGGAGCAGTACTTC
-	TRBD1	TRBV28	TRBJ1-5	CASSFYRGSQPQHF	TGTGCCAGCAGTTTCTACAGGGGATCTCAGCCCCAGCATTTT
-	-	TRBV6-1	TRBJ1-5	CASSEATVYSNQPQHF	TGTGCCAGCAGTGAAGCGACAGTCTATAGCAATCAGCCCCAGCATTTT
once	-	TRBV28	TRBJ1-2	CASSLVNYGYTF	TGTGCCAGCAGTTTGGTCAACTATGGCTACACCTTC
-	-	TRBV19	TRBJ2-7	CASSDSNYEQYF	TGTGCCAGTTCCGACAGTAACTACGAGCAGTACTTC
-	-	TRBV7-8	TRBJ1-4	CASSVERLGTAYNEKLFF	TGTGCCAGCAGCGTCGAGAGACTCGGGACGGCCTATAATGAAAAACTGTTTTTT
-	-	TRBV4-1	TRBJ1-1	CASSSVNTEAFF	TGCGCCAGCAGCTCGGTGAACACTGAAGCTTTCTTT
-	TRBD2	TRBV7-3	TRBJ2-3	CASSYTSGSTDTQYF	TGTGCCAGCAGCTATACTAGCGGGAGCACAGATACGCAGTATTTT
few	-	TRBV29-1	TRBJ2-7	CSVEKSAGGAEQYF	TGCAGCGTTGAGAAGAGCGCTGGGGGGGCCGAGCAGTACTTC
-	TRBD2	TRBV2	TRBJ2-3	CASRGLAGTDTQYF	TGTGCCAGCAGGGGACTAGCGGGAACAGATACGCAGTATTTT
-	TRBD2	TRBV7-6	TRBJ2-1	CASSLAASGFYNEQFF	TGTGCCAGCAGCTTAGCGGCTAGCGGGTTCTACAATGAGCAGTTCTTC
-	-	TRBV15	TRBJ2-7	CATSRDRVSEQYF	TGTGCCACCAGCAGAGATCGGGTGAGCGAGCAGTACTTC
-	-	TRBV28	TRBJ2-7	CASSFRYGEIGYEQYF	TGTGCCAGCAGTTTTAGGTACGGGGAAATCGGGTACGAGCAGTACTTC
few	-	TRBV28	TRBJ1-2	CASRYSTMPGYTF	TGTGCCAGCAGGTACTCGACCATGCCCGGCTACACCTTC
once	-	TRBV5-1	TRBJ1-1	CASSYGQFTEAFF	TGCGCCAGCAGCTATGGACAGTTCACTGAAGCTTTCTTT
-	-	TRBV9	TRBJ1-5	CASSQAGDWRQPQHF	TGTGCCAGCAGCCAAGCCGGGGACTGGCGGCAGCCCCAGCATTTT
few	-	TRBV2	TRBJ1-2	CASSAGHNYGYTF	TGTGCCAGCAGTGCAGGGCATAACTATGGCTACACCTTC
-	-	TRBV11-2	TRBJ2-2	CASSGTPNTGELFF	TGTGCCAGCAGCGGGACCCCGAACACCGGGGAGCTGTTTTTT
-	-	TRBV10-2	TRBJ2-7	CASSESSGWVYEQYF	TGCGCCAGCAGTGAGTCTTCAGGGTGGGTCTACGAGCAGTACTTC
-	TRBD2	TRBV2	TRBJ2-7	CASSVLPTVIAGGLGSYEQYF	TGTGCCAGCAGTGTTCTACCGACGGTGATAGCGGGAGGCCTTGGATCGTACGAGCAGTACTTC
-	-	TRBV27	TRBJ2-7	CASSRERTNPYEQYF	TGTGCCAGCAGCAGAGAGAGGACGAACCCCTACGAGCAGTACTTC
-	-	TRBV7-9	TRBJ2-3	CASSLEGDTDTQYF	TGTGCCAGCAGCTTAGAGGGGGACACAGATACGCAGTATTTT
-	-	TRBV19	TRBJ2-1	CASSIDISSALSSYNEQFF	TGTGCCAGTAGTATCGACATAAGTTCAGCGTTGAGCTCCTACAATGAGCAGTTCTTC
-	-	TRBV7-9	TRBJ1-5	CASRKQNLNQPQHF	TGTGCCAGCAGGAAACAGAACCTCAATCAGCCCCAGCATTTT
once	TRBD1	TRBV28	TRBJ1-1	CASSGTGVGSTEAFF	TGTGCCAGCAGTGGGACAGGGGTAGGTTCGACTGAAGCTTTCTTT
-	-	TRBV28	TRBJ1-2	CASSLGGLGYGYTF	TGTGCCAGCAGTTTGGGGGGTTTGGGCTATGGCTACACCTTC
-	-	TRBV18	TRBJ2-7	CASSDGTTYEQYF	TGTGCCAGCTCAGATGGGACCACCTACGAGCAGTACTTC
-	-	TRBV20-1	TRBJ1-2	CSARANYGYTF	TGCAGTGCTAGGGCTAACTATGGCTACACCTTC
-	TRBD2	TRBV5-1	TRBJ2-7	CASSLELAGVSYEQYF	TGCGCCAGCAGCTTGGAACTAGCGGGAGTATCCTACGAGCAGTACTTC
-	TRBD1	TRBV9	TRBJ2-1	CASSVGPLSRDRGMNEQFF	TGTGCCAGCAGCGTAGGGCCACTATCCCGGGACAGGGGGATGAATGAGCAGTTCTTC
-	-	TRBV11-2	TRBJ2-7	CASSLPVLYEQYF	TGTGCCAGCAGCTTACCAGTTCTCTACGAGCAGTACTTC
-	TRBD1	TRBV2	TRBJ2-6	CASRGTGGPGANVLTF	TGTGCCAGCAGGGGGACAGGGGGCCCTGGGGCCAACGTCCTGACTTTC
-	-	TRBV5-6	TRBJ1-2	CASSLEGEVGWWTYTF	TGTGCCAGCAGCTTGGAGGGCGAGGTGGGGTGGTGGACCTACACCTTC
-	TRBD1	TRBV5-1	TRBJ1-2	CASSSTAGTGFTGYTF	TGCGCCAGCAGCTCGACAGCCGGGACAGGGTTTACTGGCTACACCTTC
-	TRBD1	TRBV7-9	TRBJ2-7	CASSLDRAYEQYF	TGTGCCAGCAGTTTGGACAGGGCCTACGAGCAGTACTTC
-	-	TRBV7-2	TRBJ1-3	CASSSPMGIRNTIYF	TGTGCCAGCAGCTCTCCCATGGGGATTCGAAACACCATATATTTT
-	-	TRBV15	TRBJ2-7	CATSRGGVSYEQYF	TGTGCCACCAGCAGAGGGGGAGTCTCCTACGAGCAGTACTTC
-	-	TRBV6-6	TRBJ1-5	CASSYSRGGGQPQHF	TGTGCCAGCAGTTACTCGAGAGGGGGAGGTCAGCCCCAGCATTTT
-	TRBD1	TRBV5-8	TRBJ1-3	CASSLVAGGSPGNTIYF	TGTGCCAGCAGCTTGGTTGCAGGGGGCTCCCCTGGAAACACCATATATTTT
-	-	TRBV5-1	TRBJ2-7	CASSLQGYYEQYF	TGCGCCAGCAGCTTACAGGGCTACTACGAGCAGTACTTC
-	TRBD2	TRBV2	TRBJ2-7	CASKKLAGEPYEQYF	TGTGCCAGCAAAAAACTAGCGGGAGAACCCTACGAGCAGTACTTC
-	-	TRBV7-2	TRBJ2-3	CASSPPAYDTQYF	TGTGCCAGCAGCCCGCCGGCTTATGATACGCAGTATTTT
-	TRBD2	TRBV19	TRBJ2-7	CASSKGLAETYEQYF	TGTGCCAGTAGCAAGGGACTAGCGGAAACCTACGAGCAGTACTTC
-	-	TRBV28	TRBJ2-5	CASSFLETQYF	TGTGCCAGCAGTTTCTTGGAGACCCAGTACTTC
-	TRBD2	TRBV2	TRBJ2-1	CASSVLAGRSEQFF	TGTGCCAGCAGTGTACTAGCGGGACGCAGTGAGCAGTTCTTC
-	-	TRBV5-1	TRBJ2-7	CASSLDRGERHEQYF	TGCGCCAGCAGCTTGGATCGGGGAGAGCGCCACGAGCAGTACTTC